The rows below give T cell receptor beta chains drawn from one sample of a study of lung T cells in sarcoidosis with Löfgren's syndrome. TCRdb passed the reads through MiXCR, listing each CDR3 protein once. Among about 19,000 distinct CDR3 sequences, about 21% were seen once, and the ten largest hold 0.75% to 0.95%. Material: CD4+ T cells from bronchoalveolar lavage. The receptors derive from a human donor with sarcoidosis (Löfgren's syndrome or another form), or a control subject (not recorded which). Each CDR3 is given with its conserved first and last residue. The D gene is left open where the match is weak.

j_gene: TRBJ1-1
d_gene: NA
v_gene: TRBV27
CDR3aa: CASSLIPGWTEAFF

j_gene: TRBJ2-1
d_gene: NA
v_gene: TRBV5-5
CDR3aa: CASRLRQSSYNEQFF

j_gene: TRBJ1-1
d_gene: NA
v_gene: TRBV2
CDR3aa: CASSGSGTVNTEAFF

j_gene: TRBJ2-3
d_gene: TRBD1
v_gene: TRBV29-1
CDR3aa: CSVPGGPRGDTQYF

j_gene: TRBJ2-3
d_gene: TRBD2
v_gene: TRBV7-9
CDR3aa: CASSLGTSGPTDTQYF

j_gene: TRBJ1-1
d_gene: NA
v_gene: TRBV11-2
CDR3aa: CASSHIRVNTEAFF

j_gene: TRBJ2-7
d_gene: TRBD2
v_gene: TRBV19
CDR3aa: CASSRSGVGEQYF

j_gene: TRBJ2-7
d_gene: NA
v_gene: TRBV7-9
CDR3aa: CASSLSARVLFYEQYF

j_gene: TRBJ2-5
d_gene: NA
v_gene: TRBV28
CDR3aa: CASSLRNGETQYF

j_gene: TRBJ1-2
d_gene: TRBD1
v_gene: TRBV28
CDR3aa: CASTGQGIANYGYTF

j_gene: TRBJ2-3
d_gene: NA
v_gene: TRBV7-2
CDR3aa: CASSSMTPDHLTDTQYF

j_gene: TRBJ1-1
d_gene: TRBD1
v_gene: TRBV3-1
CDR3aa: CASSQVYRGPTEAFF

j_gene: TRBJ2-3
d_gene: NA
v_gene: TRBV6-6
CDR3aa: CASSYSRGMGDTQYF

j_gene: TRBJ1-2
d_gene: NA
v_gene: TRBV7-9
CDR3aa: CASLPAGGLYGYTF

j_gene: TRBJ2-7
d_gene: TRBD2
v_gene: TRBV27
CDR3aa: CASGPYRDYFYEQYF

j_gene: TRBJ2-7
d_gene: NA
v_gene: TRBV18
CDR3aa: CASSLSTSSYEQYF

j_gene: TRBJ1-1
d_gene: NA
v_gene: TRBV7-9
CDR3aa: CASSLEPNTEAFF

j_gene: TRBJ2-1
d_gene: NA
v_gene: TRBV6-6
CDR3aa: CASSYSSLTYNEQFF

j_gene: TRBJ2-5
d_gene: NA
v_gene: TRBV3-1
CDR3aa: CASSQFLGETQYF

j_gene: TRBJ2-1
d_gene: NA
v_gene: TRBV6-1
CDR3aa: CASRLDNEQFF

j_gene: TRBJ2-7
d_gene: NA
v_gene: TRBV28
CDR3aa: CASSTRTAKSSYEQYF

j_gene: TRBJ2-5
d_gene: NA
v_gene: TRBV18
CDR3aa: CASSPPGETQYF

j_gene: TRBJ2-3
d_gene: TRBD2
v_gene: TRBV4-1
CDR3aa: CASSGLAGVTDTQYF

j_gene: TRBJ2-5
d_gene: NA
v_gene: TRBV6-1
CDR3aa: CASSSGAETQYF

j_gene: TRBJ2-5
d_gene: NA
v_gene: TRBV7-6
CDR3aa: CASSPQPQETQYF

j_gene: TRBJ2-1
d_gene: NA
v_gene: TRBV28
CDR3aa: CASSFSPLAHEQFF

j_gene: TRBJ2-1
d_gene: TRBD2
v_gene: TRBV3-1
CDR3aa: CASSHPPGTSGSDEQFF

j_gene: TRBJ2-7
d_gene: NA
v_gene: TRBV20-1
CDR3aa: CSASSRPEGYEQYF

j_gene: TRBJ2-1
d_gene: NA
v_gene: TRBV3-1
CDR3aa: CASSQDIEQFF

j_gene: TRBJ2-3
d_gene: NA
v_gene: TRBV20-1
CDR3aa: CSARKGTDSTDTQYF

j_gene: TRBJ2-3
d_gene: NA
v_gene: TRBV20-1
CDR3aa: CSAPKGGPKAQDTQYF

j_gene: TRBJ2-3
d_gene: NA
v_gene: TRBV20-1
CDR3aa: CSAGKAGAATDTQYF

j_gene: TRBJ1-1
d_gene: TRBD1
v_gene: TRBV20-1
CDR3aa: CSATGWTGENTEAFF

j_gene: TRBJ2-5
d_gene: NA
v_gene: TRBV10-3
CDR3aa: CAIGLSGQETQYF

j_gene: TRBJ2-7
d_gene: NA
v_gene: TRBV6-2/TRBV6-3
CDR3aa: CASSYARDSYEQYF

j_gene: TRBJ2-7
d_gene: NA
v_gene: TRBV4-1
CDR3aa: CASSQVLPLTTYEQYF